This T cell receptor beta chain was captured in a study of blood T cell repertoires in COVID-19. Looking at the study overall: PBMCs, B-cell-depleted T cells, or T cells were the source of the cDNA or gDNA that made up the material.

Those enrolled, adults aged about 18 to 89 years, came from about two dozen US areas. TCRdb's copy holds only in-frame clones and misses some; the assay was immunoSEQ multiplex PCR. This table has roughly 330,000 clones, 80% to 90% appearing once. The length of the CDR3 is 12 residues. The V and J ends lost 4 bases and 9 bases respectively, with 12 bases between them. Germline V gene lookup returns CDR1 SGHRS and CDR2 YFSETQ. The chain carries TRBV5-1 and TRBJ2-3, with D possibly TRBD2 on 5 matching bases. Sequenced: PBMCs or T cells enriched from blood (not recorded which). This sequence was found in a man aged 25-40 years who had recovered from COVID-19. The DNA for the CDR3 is TGCGCCAGCAGCCCGGTCGGGGAAACGCAGTATTTT. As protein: CASSPVGETQYF.